This entry lists 8 T cell receptor beta chains sequenced from one sample in a study of T cell responses to AZD1222 COVID-19 vaccine. Some clones are missing from TCRdb's copy, which holds only in-frame ones; the method was immunoSEQ multiplex PCR. The sample holds 120,000 to 150,000 clones; 82% are singletons and the top ten take over 4%. The sequences come from peripheral blood, collected on day 0 of MenACWY control vaccination. All receptors come from an adult in good health.

The chain uses TRBV27 and TRBJ2-2, with 8 bases lining up with TRBD2. This CDR3 is 17 amino acids long. The J segment lost 4 bases and the V segment lost 1 base, leaving 8 bases of the junction unmatched. CDR1 and CDR2 from the germline V gene are MNHEY and SMNVEV (reference sequence). The DNA for the CDR3 is TGTGCCAGCAGTTTATTCCTCTTAGCGGGGATCACCGGGGAGCTGTTTTTT. It is translated as CASSLFLLAGITGELFF.

The V and J genes are TRBV5-1 and TRBJ1-1; 9 bases line up with TRBD1. V lost 4 bases, J lost 4 bases, and 8 bases stayed unmatched. The germline V gene encodes CDR1 SGHRS and CDR2 YFSETQ. This CDR3 contains 15 residues. The CDR3 is CASSPGQGRSTEAFF. As DNA, the CDR3 is TGCGCCAGCAGCCCCGGACAGGGGAGGAGCACTGAAGCTTTCTTT.

The chain recombines TRBV19 with TRBJ1-4, with D possibly being TRBD1 (5 bases). Germline V lookup: CDR1 LNHDA, CDR2 SQIVND (reference sequence). The CDR3 sequence is 16 residues long. The V end lost 4 bases, the J end lost 0 bases, and 12 bases lay between the germline ends. The CDR3 protein is CASSTGGSATNEKLFF. CDR3 nucleotide sequence: TGTGCCAGTAGTACCGGGGGATCAGCAACTAATGAAAAACTGTTTTTT. The full variable domain, rest sourced from reference TRBV19 and TRBJ1-4, is DGGITQSPKYLFRKEGQNVTLSCEQNLNHDAMYWYRQDPGQGLRLIYYSQIVNDFQKGDIAEGYSVSREKKESFPLTVTSAQKNPTAFYLCASSTGGSATNEKLFFGSGTQLSVL.

The rearrangement joins TRBV25-1 to TRBJ1-2; D is undetermined. CDR1 and CDR2 from the germline V gene are MGHDK and SYGVNS. The CDR3 has 12 amino acids. Trimming removed 6 bases at V and 7 bases at J, with 12 bases between. CDR3 DNA: TGTGCCAGCAGCCCTGGTGGGGTTGGCTACACCTTC. Translating gives CASSPGGVGYTF.

The CDR3 bases are TGCAGTGCTAGTCCAAACCAGGGCACAGGAACGCAGTATTTT. Protein sequence: CSASPNQGTGTQYF. The chain combines TRBV20-1 with TRBJ2-3, with TRBD1 as a possible D gene (5 bases). This CDR3 has 14 amino acids. V shed 3 bases and J shed 9 bases, with 19 bases lying between them. The germline V gene has CDR1 DFQATT and CDR2 SNEGSKA (reference sequence).

The chain uses TRBV6-6 and TRBJ2-3, with TRBD2 matching over 9 bases. V gave up 5 bases and J gave up 3 bases; unmatched junction bases: 9. Germline CDR1 reads MNHNY; CDR2 reads SVGAGI (reference sequence). The CDR3 totals 16 residues. The CDR3 DNA reads as TGTGCCAGCAGTAGGAGCGGGGGGAGGTGGACAGATACGCAGTATTTT. Residues: CASSRSGGRWTDTQYF.

The rearrangement links TRBV3-1 (or the pseudogene TRBV3-2) to TRBJ2-2, with D perhaps assigned TRBD1 or TRBD2 (6 bases each). V dropped 4 bases and J dropped 1 base, with 16 bases sitting between them. The CDR3 extends over 17 amino acids. CDR1 and CDR2 from the germline V gene are LGHDT and YNNKEL (reference sequence). The CDR3 DNA follows: TGTGCCAGCAGCCGCCTCAGAGGGGGAGGGAACACCGGGGAGCTGTTTTTT. Residues: CASSRLRGGGNTGELFF.

This chain uses TRBV5-4 with TRBJ2-5, with TRBD2 identical over 9 bases. In germline, CDR1 is SGHNT, CDR2 YYREEE (reference sequence). J gave up 5 bases and V 4 bases, and 12 bases lay outside the gene matches. The CDR3 runs to 16 residues. In DNA form, the CDR3 reads TGTGCCAGCAGCCTGGGGAATAGCGGGGGCCGGGAGACCCAGTACTTC. As protein: CASSLGNSGGRETQYF. Full variable domain (outside the CDR3, taken from reference TRBV5-4 and TRBJ2-5): ETGVTQSPTHLIKTRGQQVTLRCSSQSGHNTVSWYQQALGQGPQFIFQYYREEENGRGNFPPRFSGLQFPNYSSELNVNALELDDSALYLCASSLGNSGGRETQYFGPGTRLLVL.